The 15 T cell receptor beta chains given below trace back to one sample, sequenced in a study of CD8 T cells in Susac syndrome. RNA, at about 0.5 to 1 ug, was reverse transcribed with random hexamers. MiXCR was run by TCRdb on the immunoSEQ multiplex PCR reads, yielding one entry per CDR3 protein. This sample has 150,000 to 180,000 distinct CDR3 sequences, with 95% to 96% found just once. The sample was CD8+ T cells from PBMCs. The source is a human donor with multiple sclerosis.

The V and J genes are TRBV20-1 and TRBJ2-5; 8 bases are shared with TRBD2. This CDR3 is built from 13 residues. V was pared by 2 bases and J by 8 bases, with 7 bases of the junction left unmatched. Germline values: CDR1 DFQATT, CDR2 SNEGSKA (reference sequence). CDR3 coding DNA: TGCAGTGCTAGATCCAGCGGGGGACGTACCCAGTACTTC. Residues: CSARSSGGRTQYF.

The chain uses TRBV2 and TRBJ1-4; D not resolved. With 1 base removed from V and 8 bases from J, the gap between germline ends came to 5 bases. The CDR3 extends over 12 amino acids. Germline CDR1 and CDR2: SNHLY and FYNNEI. The DNA of the CDR3 is TGTGCCAGCAGTGAAGTCGGAGAAAAACTGTTTTTT. This codes for CASSEVGEKLFF.

The CDR3 DNA follows: TGTGCCAGCAGGACCCGGGACAGAACAAATTCACCCCTCCACTTT. It specifies CASRTRDRTNSPLHF. The V gene is TRBV6-5, the J gene TRBJ1-6; 7 bases fit TRBD1. Germline V gene data show CDR1 as MNHEY and CDR2 as SVGAGI. The CDR3 is made up of 15 amino acids. The ends lost 6 bases at V and 7 bases at J; junction bases unmatched: 9.

J is TRBJ2-2 and V is TRBV30, with D maybe TRBD2 (6 bases). Per germline, CDR1 GTSNPN and CDR2 SVGIG (reference sequence). The V gene lost 2 bases and the J gene lost 4 bases, with 14 bases spanning the gap. The CDR3 is 15 amino acids. The chain's CDR3 is CAWSLGDSLTGELFF. In DNA form, the CDR3 reads TGTGCCTGGAGTCTAGGGGACTCCCTCACCGGGGAGCTGTTTTTT.

In regard to this clonotype: Compared with germline, one end of the junction differs, possibly owing to a read error. The chain employs TRBV9 and TRBJ2-1; no clear D gene. This CDR3 is 14 amino acids long. Germline V gene data show CDR1 as SGDLS and CDR2 as YYNGEE. CDR3 nucleotides: TGTGCCAGCAGCGTAGCTACCTCCCACAATGAGCAGTTCTTC. Translated, it gives CASSVATSHNEQFF. The whole variable domain, remainder taken from reference TRBV9 and TRBJ2-1, is DSGVTQTPKHLITATGQRVTLRCSPRSGDLSVYWYQQSLDQGLQFLIQYYNGEERAKGNILERFSAQQFPDLHSELNLSSLELGDSALYFCASSVATSHNEQFFGPGTRLTVL.

The CDR3 DNA follows: TGTGCCAGCAGTTTGGGAGACAGTACTAATGAAAAACTGTTTTTT. Encoded protein: CASSLGDSTNEKLFF. The rearrangement joins TRBV12-3 or TRBV12-4 to TRBJ1-4; possibly TRBD1 for D (5 bases). This CDR3 region has 15 residues. V dropped 3 bases and J dropped 2 bases, with 10 bases sitting between them.

The V and J genes are TRBV29-1 and TRBJ2-5; possible D gene TRBD2, 7 bases. Germline V lookup: CDR1 SQVTM, CDR2 ANQGSEA. Trimming stripped 6 bases from V and 1 base from J, with 15 bases between. The CDR3 is made up of 14 amino acids. In DNA form, the CDR3 reads TGCAGCGTCATCTGGGCGGGGGCCCAAGAGACCCAGTACTTC. It is translated as CSVIWAGAQETQYF. Full variable domain (missing parts from reference TRBV29-1 and TRBJ2-5): SAVISQKPSRDICQRGTSLTIQCQVDSQVTMMFWYRQQPGQSLTLIATANQGSEATYESGFVIDKFPISRPNLTFSTLTVSNMSPEDSSIYLCSVIWAGAQETQYFGPGTRLLVL.

In DNA form, the CDR3 reads TGTGCCAGCAGCTTAGGGACAGGTTACTACGAGCAGTACTTC. It codes for CASSLGTGYYEQYF. The chain has TRBV11-2 and TRBJ2-7, with 7 bases matching TRBD1. The CDR3 is made up of 14 amino acids. CDR1 and CDR2 from the germline V gene are SGHAT and FQNNGV. With V trimmed by 1 base and J by 3 bases, 3 bases remained unmatched.

The genes are TRBV12-3 or TRBV12-4 and TRBJ1-2, with TRBD1 matching over 12 bases. V gave up 9 bases and J gave up 7 bases; unmatched junction bases: 24. CDR3 length: 19 residues. CDR3 bases: TGTGCCAGTCTTAGGTCGACGGGACAGGGGGCGCCCCCGTCGGCTGGCTACACCTTC. Encoded protein: CASLRSTGQGAPPSAGYTF.

This chain uses TRBV6-5 with TRBJ2-1; weak D call: TRBD2 (6 bases). CDR3 length: 15 amino acids. The V and J ends lost 1 base and 4 bases respectively, with 11 bases between them. CDR1 MNHEY and CDR2 SVGAGI come from the germline V gene. The CDR3 nucleotides read TGTGCCAGCAGTTACTGGCGGGGAACTTACAATGAGCAGTTCTTC. Its protein product is CASSYWRGTYNEQFF.

The chain uses TRBV27 and TRBJ1-2; a possible D gene is TRBD1 (5 bases). The germline V and J ends were trimmed by 5 bases and 6 bases, with 16 bases remaining between them. CDR1 is MNHEY and CDR2 is SMNVEV in the germline V gene (reference sequence). CDR3 size: 14 residues. The CDR3 nucleotides read TGTGCCAGCAGTCACCTGGGGGTGAAGCATGGCTACACCTTC. It yields the protein CASSHLGVKHGYTF.

This clonotype occurred once. This chain's CDR3 is CASSRRTSGGGDTQYF. The CDR3 nucleotides are TGTGCCAGCAGCCGACGGACTAGCGGGGGTGGTGATACGCAGTATTTT. This chain joins TRBV3-1 and TRBJ2-3; 13 bases match TRBD2. J lost 6 bases, V lost 4 bases, and 7 bases had no gene match. The CDR3 sequence is 16 residues long. Germline V gives CDR1 LGHDT, CDR2 YNNKEL (reference sequence).

The gene calls are TRBV20-1 and TRBJ1-2; D is unresolved. With 2 bases removed from V and 2 bases from J, the gap between germline ends came to 9 bases. Germline loops: CDR1 DFQATT, CDR2 SNEGSKA (reference sequence). The CDR3 has 13 residues. CDR3: CSARTQENYGYTF. CDR3 DNA: TGCAGTGCTAGAACCCAAGAGAACTATGGCTACACCTTC.

This chain connects TRBV15 to TRBJ1-1; no reliable D call. The CDR3 loop spans 14 amino acids. The germline gives CDR1 LNHNV, CDR2 YYDKDF (reference sequence). V was pared by 3 bases and J by 0 bases, with 8 bases between. CDR3 in DNA: TGTGCCACCAGCAGGGTCAGTTTGAACACTGAAGCTTTCTTT. Translation gives CATSRVSLNTEAFF.

V is TRBV4-2 and J is TRBJ2-1; the D gene is possibly TRBD2 (6 bases). The germline V gene has CDR1 LGHNA and CDR2 YNFKEQ. Trimming removed 1 base at V and 3 bases at J, with 13 bases between. CDR3 length: 16 residues. CDR3 loop: CASSQGAGNLYNEQFF. In nucleotides, the CDR3 is TGTGCCAGCAGCCAAGGGGCGGGGAATCTCTACAATGAGCAGTTCTTC.